The source of this T cell receptor (beta chain) is a study of blood T cells in healthy people across ages (dated by TCRdb to 2015 to 2017). Looking at the study overall: In model experiments, roughly one uniquely barcoded TCR beta cDNA molecule per two T cells was captured by template switching. To track age-related changes in TCR beta repertoire diversity, the study relied on deep sequencing normalized with unique cDNA molecular identifiers. Donors were grouped into four age groups: young (average 16 years), middle-aged (about 40), aged (around 56) and long-lived (roughly 80). Donors of different ages were randomly distributed across sequencing lanes to avoid experimental bias. For two donors (one aged 18 to 30 and one aged 80 or older), the study analyzed two additional independent replicas of 1 million unique cDNA reads from the same blood draw.

The roughly 37 donors, aged roughly 6 to 90 years, were systemically healthy Caucasian individuals from Russia. Ten milliliters of peripheral blood were drawn from each donor into EDTA-treated Vacutainer tubes. Ficoll-Paque density-gradient centrifugation was used to isolate PBMCs, with at least 7 million per sample. Trizol reagent was used to extract total RNA from the PBMCs, yielding at least 5.5 micrograms per sample. Naive CD45RAhigh/CD27high T cell percentages were measured by flow cytometry on a PBMC aliquot from every donor. Libraries were made using 5' RACE. Sequencing was carried out with an Illumina HiSeq 2500. A second PCR of roughly 7 to 11 cycles was performed with a sample-barcoded 5' primer and a J-beta primer mix. A unique molecular identifier was introduced onto each TCR beta cDNA molecule by a template-switch 5' adaptor carrying 12 random nucleotides. Each sample yielded at least 2.5 million CDR3-containing paired-end reads. The Mint cDNA synthesis kit, primed by a TRBC-specific oligonucleotide, was used to synthesize first-strand cDNA from all RNA. After uracil-DNA glycosylase treatment, a first 18-cycle PCR used universal primers M1SS and BC2_uni_R on all cDNA. The study's processing was this. Normalization of each sample was performed by random selection of 1 million high-quality reads, each carrying a distinct molecular identifier. Reads with shared molecular identifiers were discarded instead of being binned into consensus sequences. MiTCR, with a Q25 quality threshold and the strictest error-elimination algorithm, was used for CDR3 identification, clonotype clustering and error correction. A nonparametric unseen species model with Euler transformation was used to estimate a lower bound on total TCR beta diversity. Using fastp at Q25 and MiXCR, TCRdb reprocessed the public reads and kept productive beta chains. Under each unique CDR3 protein, matching rows form one entry showing the most common genes and DNA. These V and J calls derive from TCRdb rather than the authors' analysis. A total of fewer than 1 million distinct CDR3 sequences appear in this sample, 40% to 50% of them only once. Clones ranked in the top ten supply approximately 19% of the sample.

Via the germline V gene, CDR1 is SGHTA and CDR2 FQGNSA. V loses 5 bases of germline sequence and J loses 0 bases, and the interval between the two ends is 14 bases. Spanning cysteine to phenylalanine, the CDR3 consists of 16 amino acids. Only CDR3 DNA remains: 48 bases, in frame from the first base. As concerns this clonotype: Its cognate antigen has yet to be identified. The record has no base qualities; no much larger clone is one base away.

Study-wide findings and limitations: Compared with the aged group, the long-lived group had more naive CD4+ T cells, fewer expanded clones and increased TCR diversity, suggesting age selection. The CMV infection status of donors was not known, potentially confounding age-related changes in expanded clonotypes. The percentage of naive T cells measured by flow cytometry correlated strongly with observed TCR beta diversity. Bulk unsorted PBMC profiling prevented conclusive comparison of naive and antigen-experienced compartments. Estimates of total diversity based on one million sequenced T cells were regarded as lower bounds and as underestimates. Observed TCR beta diversity per million T cells fell roughly linearly with age, and a significant reduction was already apparent by age around 44.

Sequencing used blood. The chain is assembled from TRBV7-2 and TRBJ1-3, and perhaps TRBD1 as D gene, on 6 matching bases. The source is a man aged 55 to 69 in good health. This receptor carries the CDR3 CASSPAGTRSGNTIYF. The nucleotide sequence is given as TGTGCCAGCAGCCCCGCCGGGACACGCTCTGGAAACACCATATATTTT.